This T cell receptor (beta chain) was captured by sequencing in a study of Ad26.COV2.S vaccination and SARS-CoV-2 variants. Sequencing was performed with immunoSEQ multiplex PCR; in TCRdb, only in-frame clones are kept and a portion is missing. This sample has 180,000 or so clones, with around 85% found just once. The germline V gene encodes CDR1 SGDLS and CDR2 YYNGEE. The V and J ends lost 0 bases and 4 bases, in that order; junction bases with no gene match: 8. The CDR3 is made up of 17 amino acids. The specimen was peripheral blood, collected after recovery from COVID-19. This TCR was recovered from a human donor who had recovered from COVID-19. The chain carries TRBV9 and TRBJ2-3, with 10 nucleotides matching TRBD2. The CDR3 protein is CASSVGSGGAEADTQYF. The CDR3 DNA reads as TGTGCCAGCAGCGTAGGAAGCGGGGGGGCCGAGGCAGATACGCAGTATTTT.